The next 2 T cell receptor beta chains were all read from a single sample in a study of breast tumors, draining lymph nodes, adjacent tissues. Breast cancer patients provided tissue from their axillary draining lymph nodes. Via MiXCR, TCRdb re-called the multiplex PCR reads, giving one row per CDR3 protein. The sample shows about 300,000 distinct CDR3 sequences, about 30% of them seen only once. Sequences were obtained from axillary lymph node tissue. The receptors originated from a female donor with breast cancer. Some clones in this sample may be carry-over from other donors' samples.

The table lists this clonotype with many counts. This chain uses TRBV6-5 with TRBJ2-6; TRBD2 might be the D (6 bases). Germline V CDR1 and CDR2: MNHEY, SVGAGI. With 2 bases removed from V and 0 bases from J, the gap between germline ends came to 11 bases. The CDR3 covers 17 residues. The chain's CDR3 is CASSYGGAASGANVLTF. The CDR3 nucleotides read TGTGCCAGCAGTTACGGCGGGGCCGCCTCTGGGGCCAACGTCCTGACTTTC.

This clonotype was picked up a small number of times. A much larger clone is a single base away; this may be a read error. This chain uses TRBV20-1 with TRBJ2-7; no clear D gene. The germline V gene encodes CDR1 DFQATT and CDR2 SNEGSKA (reference sequence). There are 15 residues in the CDR3. With 0 bases removed from V and 6 bases from J, the gap between germline ends came to 18 bases. In DNA, the CDR3 is TGCAGTGCTAGAGATCTCCCCGGGTCTCCGCGCGAGCAGTACTTC. Its translation is CSARDLPGSPREQYF.